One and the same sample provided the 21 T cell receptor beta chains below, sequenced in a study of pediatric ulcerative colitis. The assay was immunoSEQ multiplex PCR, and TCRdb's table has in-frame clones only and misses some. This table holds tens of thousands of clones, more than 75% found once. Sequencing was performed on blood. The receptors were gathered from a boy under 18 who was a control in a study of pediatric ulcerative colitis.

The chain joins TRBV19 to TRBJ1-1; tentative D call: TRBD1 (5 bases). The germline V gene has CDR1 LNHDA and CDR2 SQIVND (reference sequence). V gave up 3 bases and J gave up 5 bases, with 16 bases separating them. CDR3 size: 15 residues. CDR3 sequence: CASSIGTDLRTEAFF. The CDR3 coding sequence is TGTGCCAGTAGTATTGGGACCGACCTGAGAACTGAAGCTTTCTTT.

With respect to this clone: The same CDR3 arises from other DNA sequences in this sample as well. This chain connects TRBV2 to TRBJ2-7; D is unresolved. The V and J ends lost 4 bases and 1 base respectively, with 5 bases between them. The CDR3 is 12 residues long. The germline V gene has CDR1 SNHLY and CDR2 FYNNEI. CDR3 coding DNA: TGTGCCAGCAGTGTCCCTTCCTACGAGCAGTACTTC. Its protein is CASSVPSYEQYF. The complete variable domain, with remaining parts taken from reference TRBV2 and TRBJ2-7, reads EPEVTQTPSHQVTQMGQEVILRCVPISNHLYFYWYRQILGQKVEFLVSFYNNEISEKSEIFDDQFSVERPDGSNFTLKIRSTKLEDSAMYFCASSVPSYEQYFGPGTRLTVT.

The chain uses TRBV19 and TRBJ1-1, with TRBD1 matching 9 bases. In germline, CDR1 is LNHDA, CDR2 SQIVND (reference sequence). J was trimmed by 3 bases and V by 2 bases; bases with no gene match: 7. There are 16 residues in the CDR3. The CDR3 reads CASSIFLGQGYTEAFF. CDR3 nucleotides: TGTGCCAGTAGTATATTTCTCGGACAGGGGTACACTGAAGCTTTCTTT.

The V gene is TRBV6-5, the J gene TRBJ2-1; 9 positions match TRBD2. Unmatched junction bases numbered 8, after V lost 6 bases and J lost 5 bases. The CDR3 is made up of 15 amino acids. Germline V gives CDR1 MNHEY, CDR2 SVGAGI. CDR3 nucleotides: TGTGCCAGCAGAAAGCCGGGACTAGCTCACAATGAGCAGTTCTTC. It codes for CASRKPGLAHNEQFF.

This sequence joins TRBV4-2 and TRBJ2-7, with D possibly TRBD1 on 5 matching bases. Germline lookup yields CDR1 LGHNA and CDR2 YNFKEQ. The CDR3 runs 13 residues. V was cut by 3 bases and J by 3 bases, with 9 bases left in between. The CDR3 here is CASSHPGYYEQYF. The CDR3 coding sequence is TGTGCCAGCAGCCACCCAGGGTACTACGAGCAGTACTTC.

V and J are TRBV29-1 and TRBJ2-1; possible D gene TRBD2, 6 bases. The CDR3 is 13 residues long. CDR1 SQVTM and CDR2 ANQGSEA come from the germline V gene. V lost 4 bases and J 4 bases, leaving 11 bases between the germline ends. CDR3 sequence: CSVVKGLYNEQFF. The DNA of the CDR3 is TGCAGCGTTGTAAAGGGACTGTACAATGAGCAGTTCTTC.

The CDR3 spells CASEQGNEQFF. The CDR3 DNA reads as TGTGCCAGCGAGCAGGGGAATGAGCAGTTCTTC. This chain connects TRBV7-3 to TRBJ2-1; D is perhaps TRBD1 (6 bases). This CDR3 comprises 11 residues. Germline CDR1 is SGHTA and CDR2 is FQGTGA. The V gene lost 8 bases and the J gene lost 7 bases, with 9 bases spanning the gap.

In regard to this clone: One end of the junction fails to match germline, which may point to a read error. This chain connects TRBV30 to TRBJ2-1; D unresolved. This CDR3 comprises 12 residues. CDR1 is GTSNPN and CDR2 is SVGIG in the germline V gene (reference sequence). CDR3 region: CAWAPSPGGVLF. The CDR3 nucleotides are TGTGCCTGGGCCCCCTCGCCAGGCGGAGTCCTCTTC.

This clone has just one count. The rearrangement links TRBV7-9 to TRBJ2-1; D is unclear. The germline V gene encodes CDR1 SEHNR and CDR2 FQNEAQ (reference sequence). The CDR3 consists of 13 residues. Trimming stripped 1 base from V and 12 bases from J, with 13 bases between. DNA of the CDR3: TGTGCCAGCAGCTTAGTTGCTCAGGAGTTGCAGTTCTTC. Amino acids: CASSLVAQELQFF.

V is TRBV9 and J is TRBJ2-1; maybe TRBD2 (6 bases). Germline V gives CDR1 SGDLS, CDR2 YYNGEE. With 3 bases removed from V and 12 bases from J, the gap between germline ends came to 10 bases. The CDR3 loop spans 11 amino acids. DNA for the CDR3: TGTGCCAGCAGCGGGGGGGTGCGGCAGTTCTTC. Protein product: CASSGGVRQFF.

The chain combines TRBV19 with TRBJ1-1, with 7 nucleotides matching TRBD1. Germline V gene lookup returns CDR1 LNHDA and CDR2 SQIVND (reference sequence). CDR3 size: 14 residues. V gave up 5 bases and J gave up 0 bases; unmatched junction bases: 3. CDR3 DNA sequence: TGTGCCAGTAGTTCGGGACAGCTGAACACTGAAGCTTTCTTT. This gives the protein CASSSGQLNTEAFF. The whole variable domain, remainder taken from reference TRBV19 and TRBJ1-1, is DGGITQSPKYLFRKEGQNVTLSCEQNLNHDAMYWYRQDPGQGLRLIYYSQIVNDFQKGDIAEGYSVSREKKESFPLTVTSAQKNPTAFYLCASSSGQLNTEAFFGQGTRLTVV.

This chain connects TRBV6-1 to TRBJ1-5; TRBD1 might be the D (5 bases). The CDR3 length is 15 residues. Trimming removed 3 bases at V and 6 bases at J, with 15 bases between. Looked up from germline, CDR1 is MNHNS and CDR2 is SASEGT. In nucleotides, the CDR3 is TGTGCCAGCAGTGAGGTGACAGACAAGGGTCAGCCCCAGCATTTT. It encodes CASSEVTDKGQPQHF.

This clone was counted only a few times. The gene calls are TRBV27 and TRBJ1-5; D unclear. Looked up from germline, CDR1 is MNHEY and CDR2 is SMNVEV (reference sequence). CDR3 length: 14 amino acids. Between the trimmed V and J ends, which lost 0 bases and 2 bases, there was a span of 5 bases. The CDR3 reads CASSLSRGNQPQHF. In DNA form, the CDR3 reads TGTGCCAGCAGTTTATCCCGCGGCAATCAGCCCCAGCATTTT.

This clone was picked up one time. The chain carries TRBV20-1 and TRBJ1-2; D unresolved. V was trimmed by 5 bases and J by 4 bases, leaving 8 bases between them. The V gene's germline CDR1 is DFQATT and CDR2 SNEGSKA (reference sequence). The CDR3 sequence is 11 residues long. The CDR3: CSASGRYGYTF. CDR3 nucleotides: TGCAGTGCTTCCGGACGCTATGGCTACACCTTC.

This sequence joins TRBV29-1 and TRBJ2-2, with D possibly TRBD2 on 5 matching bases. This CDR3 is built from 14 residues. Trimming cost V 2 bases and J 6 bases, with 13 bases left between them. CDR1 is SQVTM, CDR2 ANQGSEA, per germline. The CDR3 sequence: CSVETPYSAGELFF. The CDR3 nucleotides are TGCAGCGTTGAAACGCCCTATAGCGCCGGGGAGCTGTTTTTT.

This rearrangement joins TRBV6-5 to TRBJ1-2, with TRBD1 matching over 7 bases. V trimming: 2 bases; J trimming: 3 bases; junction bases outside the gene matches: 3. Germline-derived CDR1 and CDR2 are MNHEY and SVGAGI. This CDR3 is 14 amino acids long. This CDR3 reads CASSYRGPDYGYTF. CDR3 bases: TGTGCCAGCAGTTACAGGGGGCCGGACTATGGCTACACCTTC.

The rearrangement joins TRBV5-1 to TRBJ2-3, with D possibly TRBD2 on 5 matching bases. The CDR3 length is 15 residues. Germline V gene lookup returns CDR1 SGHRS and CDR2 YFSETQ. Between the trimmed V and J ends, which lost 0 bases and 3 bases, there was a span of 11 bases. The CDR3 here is CASSLEEGLTDTQYF. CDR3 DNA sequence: TGCGCCAGCAGCTTGGAAGAGGGTTTGACAGATACGCAGTATTTT. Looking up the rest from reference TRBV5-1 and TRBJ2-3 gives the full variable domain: KAGVTQTPRYLIKTRGQQVTLSCSPISGHRSVSWYQQTPGQGLQFLFEYFSETQRNKGNFPGRFSGRQFSNSRSEMNVSTLELGDSALYLCASSLEEGLTDTQYFGPGTRLTVL.

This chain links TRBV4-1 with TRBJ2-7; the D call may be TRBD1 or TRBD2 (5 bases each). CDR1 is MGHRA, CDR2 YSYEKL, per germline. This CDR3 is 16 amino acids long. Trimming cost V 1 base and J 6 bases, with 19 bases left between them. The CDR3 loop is CASSQGVLRGIGEQYF. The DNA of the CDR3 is TGCGCCAGCAGCCAAGGAGTACTCCGGGGCATCGGCGAGCAGTACTTC.

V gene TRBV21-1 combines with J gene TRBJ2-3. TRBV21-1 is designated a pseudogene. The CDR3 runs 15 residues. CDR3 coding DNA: TGTGCCAGCAGCAAACAGCTAAAGGGCACAGATACGCAGTATTTT. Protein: CASSKQLKGTDTQYF.

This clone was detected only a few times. The CDR3 DNA follows: TGTGCCAGCAGTTACGCTCAGGGTAGCAATCAGCCCCAGCATTTT. It specifies CASSYAQGSNQPQHF. The chain combines TRBV6-6 with TRBJ1-5; TRBD1 might be the D (5 bases). The CDR3 extends over 15 amino acids. The germline V and J ends were trimmed by 2 bases and 0 bases, with 8 bases remaining between them. Germline CDR1 and CDR2: MNHNY and SVGAGI (reference sequence).

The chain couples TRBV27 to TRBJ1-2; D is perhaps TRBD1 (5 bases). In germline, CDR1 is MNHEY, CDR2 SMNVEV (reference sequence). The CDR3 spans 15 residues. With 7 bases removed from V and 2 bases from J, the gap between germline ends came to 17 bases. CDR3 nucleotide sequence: TGTGCCAGCATGTCCTTCGGTCGGGGGAACTATGGCTACACCTTC. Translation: CASMSFGRGNYGYTF.